One and the same sample provided the 17 T cell receptor beta chains below, sequenced in a study of chemoradiotherapy in HPV16-positive cancers. Sequenced by immunoSEQ multiplex PCR; TCRdb stores in-frame clones only, minus some. The repertoire holds approximately 30,000 clones, with around 88% as singletons. Sequenced here: blood, sampled from a patient who underwent chemoradiotherapy. The source is a human donor with HPV-associated anogenital cancer.

The chain recombines TRBV28 with TRBJ2-3; the D call may be TRBD1 or TRBD2 (6 bases each). The germline V and J ends were trimmed by 3 bases and 6 bases, with 13 bases remaining between them. From germline, CDR1 is MDHEN and CDR2 SYDVKM. This CDR3 has 14 residues. CDR3 region: CASSLPGALDTQYF. Written as DNA, the CDR3 is TGTGCCAGCAGTTTGCCGGGGGCATTGGATACGCAGTATTTT.

This chain connects TRBV13 to TRBJ2-1, with D possibly matching TRBD1 (6 bases). The CDR3 spans 17 residues. Germline CDR1 reads PRHDT; CDR2 reads FYEKMQ (reference sequence). Trimming took off 5 bases at V and 8 bases at J, with 25 bases between the two ends. This CDR3 reads CASSKEQGFITDDEQFF. Written as DNA, the CDR3 is TGTGCCAGCAGCAAGGAACAGGGATTTATTACAGACGATGAGCAGTTCTTC.

A few counts support this clone. This chain joins TRBV7-9 and TRBJ2-2; maybe TRBD1 (6 bases). The CDR3 runs to 15 residues. Per germline, CDR1 SEHNR and CDR2 FQNEAQ (reference sequence). The germline V and J ends were trimmed by 10 bases and 6 bases, with 21 bases remaining between them. CDR3 nucleotide sequence: TGTGCCACCCGCGGATTTTTCCAGGGGTCCGGGGAGCTGTTTTTT. The encoded protein is CATRGFFQGSGELFF.

This clone was picked up one time. This chain uses TRBV7-3 with TRBJ2-3; TRBD1 matches 7 bases. V gave up 5 bases and J gave up 1 base; unmatched junction bases: 3. Germline V gene sequence: CDR1 SGHTA, CDR2 FQGTGA. The CDR3 sequence is 14 residues long. CDR3 amino acids: CASSQDRGTDTQYF. In DNA form, the CDR3 reads TGTGCCAGCAGCCAAGACAGGGGCACAGATACGCAGTATTTT.

The chain joins TRBV2 to TRBJ2-3; the D gene is possibly TRBD1 (6 bases). In germline, CDR1 is SNHLY, CDR2 FYNNEI. The CDR3 consists of 14 residues. V was pared by 7 bases and J by 2 bases, with 13 bases between. CDR3 nucleotides: TGTGCCAGCACCCGGGACAAAATCACAGATACGCAGTATTTT. Translating it yields CASTRDKITDTQYF.

The chain joins TRBV2 to TRBJ1-1, with unresolved D. Germline V gives CDR1 SNHLY, CDR2 FYNNEI. The CDR3 spans 14 residues. Trimming removed 6 bases from V and 1 base from J, with 12 bases in between. CDR3 nucleotide sequence: TGTGCCAGCAGCCCCCGGCGGCAGAACACTGAAGCTTTCTTT. Translation gives CASSPRRQNTEAFF.

The chain has TRBV30 and TRBJ1-4; tentative D call: TRBD1 (6 bases). V lost 0 bases, J lost 4 bases, and 12 bases lay in between. Looked up from germline, CDR1 is GTSNPN and CDR2 is SVGIG (reference sequence). CDR3 size: 15 residues. CDR3 nucleotides: TGTGCCTGGAGTGTACGGGGGGGCTTTAATGAAAAACTGTTTTTT. This sequence encodes CAWSVRGGFNEKLFF.

V usage is TRBV4-1 and J usage is TRBJ1-5; possible D gene TRBD1, 5 bases. Trimming shortened V by 0 bases and J by 3 bases, and 9 bases separated the two germline ends. Germline assignment: CDR1 MGHRA and CDR2 YSYEKL. The CDR3 has 15 residues. The CDR3, as DNA: TGCGCCAGCAGCCAAGATAGGGACTTCAATCAGCCCCAGCATTTT. It specifies CASSQDRDFNQPQHF.

The V and J genes are TRBV15 and TRBJ2-2, with 7 bases matching TRBD2. CDR3 length: 16 amino acids. With 0 bases clipped from V and 1 base from J, the junction kept 2 bases outside the gene matches. Germline V gene lookup returns CDR1 LNHNV and CDR2 YYDKDF (reference sequence). CDR3 DNA: TGTGCCACCAGCAGAGATAGCGGGTGGAACACCGGGGAGCTGTTTTTT. Its translation is CATSRDSGWNTGELFF.

The chain recombines TRBV28 with TRBJ2-1, with D possibly matching TRBD2 (5 bases). There are 12 residues in the CDR3. The V end was cut by 5 bases, the J end by 10 bases, with 12 bases between. The V gene's germline CDR1 is MDHEN and CDR2 SYDVKM. This CDR3 reads CASSGRVYEQFF. As DNA, the CDR3 is TGTGCCAGCAGTGGGCGGGTCTACGAGCAGTTCTTC. Complete variable domain (other parts from reference TRBV28 and TRBJ2-1): DVKVTQSSRYLVKRTGEKVFLECVQDMDHENMFWYRQDPGLGLRLIYFSYDVKMKEKGDIPEGYSVSREKKERFSLILESASTNQTSMYLCASSGRVYEQFFGPGTRLTVL.

The chain carries TRBV28 and TRBJ1-1; D is perhaps TRBD1 (6 bases). V was pared by 3 bases and J by 1 base, with 18 bases between. The CDR3 has 17 residues. From germline, CDR1 is MDHEN and CDR2 SYDVKM. Written as DNA, the CDR3 is TGTGCCAGCAGTTTTAGCAGGATAGAAGGGGGGAACACTGAAGCTTTCTTT. Its translation: CASSFSRIEGGNTEAFF.

The chain recombines TRBV10-3 with TRBJ2-1, with D perhaps matching TRBD2 (6 bases). V lost 10 bases and J 6 bases, leaving 19 bases between the germline ends. In germline, CDR1 is ENHRY, CDR2 SYGVKD. This CDR3 comprises 14 residues. Here the CDR3 DNA reads TGTGCCACCAGGGCCGTTGAGCGGGTCAATGAGCAGTTCTTC. It encodes CATRAVERVNEQFF.

Remarks on this clone: The same CDR3 arises from other DNA sequences in this sample as well. The rearrangement joins TRBV28 to TRBJ1-1; TRBD1 might be the D (5 bases). CDR3 length: 14 residues. Germline lookup yields CDR1 MDHEN and CDR2 SYDVKM. Trimming took 6 bases from V and 5 from J, leaving 16 bases between them. The CDR3 spells CASSLGGGRTEAFF. DNA of the CDR3: TGTGCCAGCAGCCTTGGGGGGGGGAGAACTGAAGCTTTCTTT.

This chain uses TRBV25-1 with TRBJ2-1; 7 bases match TRBD2. The length of the CDR3 is 14 residues. Germline CDR1 reads MGHDK; CDR2 reads SYGVNS. The ends lost 3 bases at V and 4 bases at J; junction bases unmatched: 3. The CDR3 DNA is TGTGCCAGCAGTGAGGCGGGAGCTTACAATGAGCAGTTCTTC. This sequence encodes CASSEAGAYNEQFF.

The chain joins TRBV5-1 to TRBJ2-3, with 7 bases matching TRBD1. Per the germline V gene, CDR1 is SGHRS and CDR2 is YFSETQ. This CDR3 has 16 residues. J lost 4 bases, V lost 1 base, and 9 bases had no gene match. The CDR3 sequence: CASSLLLQGVADTQYF. Here the CDR3 DNA reads TGCGCCAGCAGCTTGCTATTGCAGGGGGTCGCAGATACGCAGTATTTT.

The chain couples TRBV6-4 to TRBJ2-1; no clear D gene. Trimming took off 5 bases at V and 6 bases at J, with 14 bases between the two ends. This CDR3 spans 14 amino acids. Germline assignment: CDR1 MRHNA and CDR2 SNTAGT. CDR3 nucleotides: TGTGCCAGCAGTCCGGGTGGGGTTGTCAATGAGCAGTTCTTC. It is translated as CASSPGGVVNEQFF.

This chain joins TRBV30 and TRBJ1-5; 7 bases align to TRBD1. From germline, CDR1 is GTSNPN and CDR2 SVGIG (reference sequence). This CDR3 contains 13 residues. J gave up 12 bases and V 2 bases, and 10 bases lay outside the gene matches. CDR3 DNA: TGTGCCTGGAGTACAGGGGACCCTCGGGGCCAGCATTTT. This gives the protein CAWSTGDPRGQHF.